Here is one T cell receptor beta chain with its context. Each donor gave about 9.3 milliliters of peripheral blood. The CDR3 is 16 residues long. With 2 bases clipped from V and 2 bases from J, the junction kept 6 bases outside the gene matches. The germline V gene encodes CDR1 SGDLS and CDR2 YYNGEE. This sample stems from a study of blood T cells in healthy people across ages. A second 7 to 11 cycle PCR used barcoded and J-beta primers. TCRdb analysed the 5' RACE reads with MiXCR anew, one entry per CDR3 protein. The sample includes about 1.8 million distinct CDR3 sequences, 49% of them seen just once.

The sequence came from a woman aged 40 to 49 in good health. Sequenced input: blood. J is TRBJ2-1 and V is TRBV9, with 8 bases identical to TRBD1. The CDR3 here is CASSVLGQGAYNEQFF. The CDR3, as DNA: TGTGCCAGCAGCGTCCTAGGACAGGGCGCCTACAATGAGCAGTTCTTC.